The T cell receptor (beta chain) under discussion was sequenced for a study of blood T cell repertoires in COVID-19. Only in-frame clones appear in the TCRdb table, and some are missing; sequencing was by immunoSEQ multiplex PCR. The sample contains 110,000 to 150,000 clones, 86% of which appear only once. V was cut by 6 bases and J by 3 bases, with 15 bases left in between. This CDR3 contains 14 residues. Germline-derived CDR1 and CDR2 are MDHEN and SYDVKM. There are many counts of this clone. The receptor was isolated from a man aged 50-60 years who had recovered from COVID-19. The chain couples TRBV28 to TRBJ2-7; TRBD1 is a possible D gene (5 bases). Source material: PBMCs or T cells enriched from blood (not recorded which). In nucleotides, the CDR3 is TGTGCCAGCAGCCCCCCTGGTAGGGGCTACGAGCAGTACGTC. Its protein product is CASSPPGRGYEQYV.